The next 18 T cell receptor beta chains were all read from a single sample in a study of T cell repertoires in cytomegalovirus infection. TCRdb fed the reads into MiXCR, producing one record per CDR3 protein. The sample lists about 240,000 distinct CDR3 sequences; approximately 6.7% were seen once. Sequencing was carried out using PBMCs. The receptor set was obtained from a human donor in good health (CMV status not recorded). Some clones in this sample may be carry-over from other donors' samples.

This clonotype was seen ten or more times. The chain joins TRBV6-5 to TRBJ1-1; D is uncertain. Trimming left V 4 bases short and J 3 bases short, with 15 bases between. This CDR3 has 15 residues. CDR1 is MNHEY, CDR2 SVGAGI, per germline. DNA of the CDR3: TGTGCCAGCAGTTCCCCCGGGATCGGGGACACTGAAGCTTTCTTT. Protein product: CASSSPGIGDTEAFF.

V usage is TRBV29-1 and J usage is TRBJ1-6; 7 bases fit TRBD1. This CDR3 contains 15 residues. CDR1 and CDR2 from the germline V gene are SQVTM and ANQGSEA. Trimming at V came to 5 bases and at J to 7 bases, leaving 11 bases not matched to a gene. CDR3 bases: TGCAGCGTTCGCCCAGGGGGAGAAGTGAATTCACCCCTCCACTTT. Residues: CSVRPGGEVNSPLHF.

This chain joins TRBV4-3 and TRBJ1-4, with D perhaps matching TRBD1 (6 bases). The CDR3 is 15 amino acids. The germline gives CDR1 LGHNA, CDR2 YSLEER. The ends were cut back, 1 base at V and 8 bases at J, with 14 bases in the middle. This CDR3 reads CASSQGGGAREKLFF. CDR3 DNA sequence: TGCGCCAGCAGCCAAGGTGGGGGGGCGCGCGAAAAACTGTTTTTT.

In its sample, this clonotype was seen many times. The rearrangement joins TRBV7-9 to TRBJ1-1; perhaps TRBD1 as D (5 bases). The V gene's germline CDR1 is SEHNR and CDR2 FQNEAQ (reference sequence). V was shortened by 5 bases and J by 7 bases, with 11 bases between the two germline ends. This CDR3 contains 12 residues. The CDR3 spells CASSPDSLEAFF. In DNA, the CDR3 is TGTGCCAGCAGCCCAGACAGCCTTGAAGCTTTCTTT.

This clonotype was counted ten times or more. The chain employs TRBV27 and TRBJ1-4; TRBD1 matches at 10 bases. This CDR3 comprises 16 residues. Trimming at V came to 6 bases and at J to 8 bases, leaving 12 bases not matched to a gene. Germline V lookup: CDR1 MNHEY, CDR2 SMNVEV (reference sequence). CDR3 region: CASRRGGGTGEEKLFF. Written as DNA, the CDR3 is TGTGCCAGCAGGAGGGGGGGTGGGACAGGGGAAGAAAAACTGTTTTTT.

This clonotype has at least ten counts. The chain uses TRBV20-1 and TRBJ1-5; D gene uncertain. V was cut by 6 bases and J by 1 base, with 16 bases left in between. The germline V gene has CDR1 DFQATT and CDR2 SNEGSKA (reference sequence). This CDR3 region has 15 residues. The CDR3: CSADETRFSNQPQHF. DNA of the CDR3: TGCAGTGCAGACGAGACCCGATTCAGCAATCAGCCCCAGCATTTT.

This clonotype was picked up many times. The rearrangement uses TRBV18 and TRBJ1-1; D is possibly TRBD1 (6 bases). V was clipped by 3 bases and J by 6 bases, with 11 bases between them. From germline, CDR1 is KGHSH and CDR2 LQKENI. CDR3 length: 13 residues. CDR3 loop: CASSPQTGSEAFF. The CDR3 region has the DNA TGTGCCAGCTCACCCCAGACAGGATCTGAAGCTTTCTTT.

This clonotype was detected ten times or more. This chain links TRBV12-3 or TRBV12-4 with TRBJ2-1; no definite D call. Trimming left V 5 bases short and J 0 bases short, with 8 bases between. The CDR3 covers 14 residues. CDR3 DNA: TGTGCCAGCAGTAGAGAAACCTCCTACAATGAGCAGTTCTTC. This translates into CASSRETSYNEQFF.

This clonotype was seen a handful of times. This chain uses TRBV5-1 with TRBJ1-2; D is uncertain. The CDR3 extends over 14 amino acids. Germline CDR1 reads SGHRS; CDR2 reads YFSETQ. Trimming took off 4 bases at V and 3 bases at J, with 13 bases between the two ends. The CDR3 sequence: CASSKGKVDYGYTF. In DNA, the CDR3 is TGCGCCAGCAGCAAGGGCAAGGTCGACTATGGCTACACCTTC.

In its sample, this clonotype was seen many times. This sequence joins TRBV7-3 and TRBJ1-2; tentatively, D is TRBD1 (6 bases). The CDR3 is made up of 14 amino acids. V was shortened by 5 bases and J by 4 bases, with 14 bases between the two germline ends. Germline assignment: CDR1 SGHTA and CDR2 FQGTGA. The CDR3 reads CASSPTGGGYGYTF. CDR3 bases: TGTGCCAGCAGCCCAACTGGGGGCGGCTATGGCTACACCTTC.

The sample holds many counts of this clonotype. This chain connects TRBV7-2 to TRBJ2-7; D remains ambiguous. V lost 3 bases and J lost 0, with 15 bases in between. CDR3 length: 16 amino acids. Germline V gene sequence: CDR1 SGHTA, CDR2 FQGNSA. The CDR3 region is CASSLDRAASSYEQYF. The CDR3 nucleotides are TGTGCCAGCAGCTTGGACCGGGCAGCGTCCTCCTACGAGCAGTACTTC.

This clonotype was detected ten times or more. The chain recombines TRBV6-2 or TRBV6-3 with TRBJ1-5; D might be TRBD1 (6 bases). Germline V gene lookup returns CDR1 MNHEY and CDR2 SVGEGT. V was pared by 6 bases and J by 15 bases, with 21 bases between. The CDR3 extends over 13 amino acids. Written as DNA, the CDR3 is TGTGCCAGCAGCTGGACGGGACACCTGCTTGGGCATTTT. Its protein is CASSWTGHLLGHF.

This clonotype was recorded many times. The rearrangement uses TRBV5-1 and TRBJ2-6; D may be TRBD1 or TRBD2 (5 bases each). V lost 5 bases and J lost 0, with 12 bases in between. Germline CDR1 reads SGHRS; CDR2 reads YFSETQ. The CDR3 is 16 amino acids. The CDR3 is CASSLGDVSGANVLTF. CDR3 in DNA: TGCGCCAGCAGTCTGGGGGACGTCTCTGGGGCCAACGTCCTGACTTTC.

This clonotype was recorded at least ten times. The chain uses TRBV5-1 and TRBJ2-1, with D uncertain. The germline V and J ends were trimmed by 0 bases and 4 bases, with 5 bases remaining between them. Per the germline V gene, CDR1 is SGHRS and CDR2 is YFSETQ. CDR3 length: 13 amino acids. CDR3 DNA sequence: TGCGCCAGCAGCTTGGTGCGATACAATGAGCAGTTCTTC. It is translated as CASSLVRYNEQFF.

This clonotype was found many times. This chain uses TRBV14 with TRBJ2-1, with 7 bases lining up with TRBD1. This CDR3 has 13 amino acids. Germline-derived CDR1 and CDR2 are SGHDN and FVKESK. After removal of 1 base from V and 14 bases from J, the junction contained 8 bases not matched to a gene. CDR3 nucleotide sequence: TGTGCCAGCAGCCAAGTTTTTGGGACAGATGAGTTCTTC. As protein: CASSQVFGTDEFF.

This clonotype was seen repeatedly, ten times or more. The J gene is TRBJ1-2, the V gene TRBV28; 10 bases are a match to TRBD1. Looked up from germline, CDR1 is MDHEN and CDR2 is SYDVKM. The CDR3 is made up of 15 amino acids. With 5 bases clipped from V and 2 bases from J, the junction kept 5 bases outside the gene matches. DNA for the CDR3: TGTGCCAGCAGTCTGACAGGGGGCGCCAACTATGGCTACACCTTC. It codes for CASSLTGGANYGYTF.

This clonotype came up many times. V is TRBV20-1 and J is TRBJ1-2; TRBD1 matches 7 bases. Germline V gives CDR1 DFQATT, CDR2 SNEGSKA (reference sequence). The CDR3 contains 15 residues. Trimming cost V 4 bases and J 6 bases; bases outside gene matches: 14. CDR3 in DNA: TGCAGTGCTAAAAACAGGGAAAGGGGGCCTAATGGCTACACCTTC. This encodes CSAKNRERGPNGYTF.

This clonotype was counted ten times or more. The chain couples TRBV28 to TRBJ1-5; 7 bases align to TRBD1. The CDR3 contains 15 residues. Germline trimming cut 3 bases from V and 7 bases from J; bases unmatched to any gene: 9. Germline V gene sequence: CDR1 MDHEN, CDR2 SYDVKM. This CDR3 reads CASSFRGRGGQPQHF. The CDR3 nucleotides are TGTGCCAGCAGTTTTAGGGGGCGCGGAGGACAGCCCCAGCATTTT.